Listed here is a single TCR beta chain. The antigen this receptor binds is unknown. There are no base qualities to consult, and no much larger clone falls within one base. The junction shows trimming of 3 bases on V and 1 base on J, plus 12 bases between the germline ends. Taken from the germline V gene, the CDR1 and CDR2 loops are SGHVS and FQNEAQ. The CDR3, cysteine through phenylalanine, is 15 amino acids long. The CDR3 DNA has 45 bases and is translated from base 1. The sample comes from a study of T-cell memory formation after mild COVID-19 (dated by TCRdb to the early 2020s). With regard to the full study: TCR sequence clusters from the two donors were largely donor specific. In two donors, T-cell clones that expanded and contracted after mild COVID-19 were followed by sequencing TCRalpha and TCRbeta repertoires longitudinally. Two young, previously healthy adult volunteers made up the cohort, one male and one female. Study-level results and caveats: Clones contracting from day 15 to 85 had balanced CD4/CD8 phenotypes, while a second wave expanding from day 15 to 37 was biased towards CD4+. SARS-CoV-2 specificity of the second-wave clones peaking on day 37 was not confirmed. Only a couple of mild cases were covered by the study, and larger cohorts that include severe cases with pre-infection samples were considered necessary. Contracting CD4+ clones appeared mostly in the CM and EM memory subsets, whereas CD8+ clones were enriched in EMRA. Some responding clones were found in pre-infection memory, which suggests that pre-existing cross-reactive memory T cells took part in the SARS-CoV-2 response.

The sample was run on an Illumina NovaSeq 6000. TCRalpha and TCRbeta cDNA libraries were constructed by 5'RACE with constant-segment primers, with sample barcodes and unique molecular identifiers being introduced. RNA was extracted from every sample with Trizol reagent. Libraries were amplified in two PCR steps, with a second sample barcode and Illumina TruSeq adapters added in the second step. Libraries were sequenced on an Illumina NovaSeq with 2 x 150 bp paired-end reads. The authors' pipeline ran thus. Reads were demultiplexed and collapsed into UMI-guided consensus sequences with migec v1.2.7. Using mixcr v2.1.11, UMI consensuses were aligned to TRA and TRB V and J templates and then assembled into clonotypes. Expanded or contracted clonotypes were those called significant by both edgeR and NoisET, with noise models trained on biological replicates. For edgeR calls, the cutoffs were a false discovery rate-adjusted p below 0.01 and a log2 fold-change threshold of 1. As an exploratory analysis of dynamics, PCA with hierarchical clustering was applied to max-normalized trajectories of the 1000 most abundant clonotypes. Separately sequenced CD4+ and CD8+ repertoires were used to assign a CD4 or CD8 phenotype to each responding clone. TCRdb reprocessing: public reads trimmed at Q25 with fastp, clones called with MiXCR, in-frame beta chains kept. Identical CDR3 protein sequences are pooled into one entry, listed with their most common genes and DNA. TCRdb, not the original authors, processed these V and J calls. The sample table lists 150,000 to 200,000 distinct CDR3 sequences, 11% of them with a count of one. The top ten clonotypes cover approximately 3.8% of the sample.

Ficoll-Paque density gradient centrifugation was used to isolate PBMCs. The sequencing input was PBMCs or a T cell subset sorted from them (not recorded which). The sequence links TRBV7-8 to TRBJ2-5; there is no confident call for the D gene. The sequence derives from a man aged 18 to 29 who had mild COVID-19 (a few samples of this study predate the infection). The sample titles of this study are shuffled in the database, so cell type and time point are left out; the donor was told from shared clones. For the CDR3, the sequence is CASSFTGSPQETQYF. The DNA sequence follows: TGTGCCAGCAGCTTCACTGGATCTCCCCAAGAGACCCAGTACTTC.